This T cell receptor (beta chain) appears in the sequencing data of a study of memory CD4+ T cells and cytomegalovirus serostatus. Using immunoSEQ multiplex PCR, the repertoire was profiled, and TCRdb retains in-frame clones only, with some absent. The sample lists about 73,000 clones; about 73% were seen once. Of note for this clone: Antigen specificity is unknown.

The sort gate was single viable CD3+CD4+CD8-CD45RO+ cells for memory CD4+ T cells. Study-level findings and limits: Suggested: most of the CMV-linked TCR signature lies in CD4+ memory cells.

This CDR3 has 14 residues. The germline CDR1 and CDR2 sequences are LGHNA and YSLEER. V gave up 3 bases and J gave up 4 bases, with 9 bases separating them. The chain has TRBV4-3 and TRBJ2-2, with D possibly matching TRBD1 (5 bases). Sequencing used memory CD4+ T cells from blood. This clonotype was obtained from an adult in good health and CMV-seropositive. The DNA of the CDR3 is TGCGCCAGCAGCCAGTCAGGGATCACCGGGGAGCTGTTTTTT. The encoded protein is CASSQSGITGELFF.